The 10 T cell receptor beta chains given below trace back to one sample, sequenced in a study of molecular identifiers for immune sequencing clone quantification. MiXCR, run by TCRdb on the PCR reads, gives a single entry per CDR3 protein. In the table there are around 470,000 distinct CDR3 sequences, about a fifth of which are singletons. The source material was naive CD8+ T cells from blood, with Jurkat cell RNA spiked in. Subset denoted: FACS-sorted CD8+CD4-CCR7+CD45RA+ naive T cells. The receptor source for this set is a human donor in good health. Some libraries in this study had Jurkat cell RNA spiked in.

This clonotype was recorded many times. The gene calls are TRBV20-1 and TRBJ1-2, with D unclear. CDR3 length: 15 amino acids. CDR1 and CDR2 from the germline V gene are DFQATT and SNEGSKA (reference sequence). The V end was cut by 1 base, the J end by 1 base, with 13 bases between. CDR3 amino acids: CSARVGLPYNYGYTF. CDR3 DNA sequence: TGCAGTGCTAGAGTCGGACTACCTTATAACTATGGCTACACCTTC.

The rearrangement joins TRBV27 to TRBJ2-5; 8 nucleotides line up with TRBD2. Germline lookup yields CDR1 MNHEY and CDR2 SMNVEV (reference sequence). Losses at the gene ends were 6 bases for V and 1 base for J; bases not matched to a gene: 7. The CDR3 totals 15 residues. CDR3 residues: CASSISGNGQETQYF. The CDR3 region has the DNA TGTGCCAGCAGCATTAGCGGGAACGGCCAAGAGACCCAGTACTTC.

This chain connects TRBV5-4 to TRBJ2-1; D gene ambiguous. The germline V gene encodes CDR1 SGHNT and CDR2 YYREEE (reference sequence). Trimming cost V 4 bases and J 7 bases, with 9 bases left between them. The length of the CDR3 is 12 residues. The CDR3 bases are TGTGCCAGCAGCACAACAGAGAATGAGCAGTTCTTC. Encoded protein: CASSTTENEQFF.

This clonotype was seen many times. The V and J genes are TRBV7-9 and TRBJ2-3, with TRBD2 matching over 7 bases. V dropped 2 bases and J dropped 6; count of bases not matched to a gene: 8. This CDR3 spans 15 amino acids. Germline assignment: CDR1 SEHNR and CDR2 FQNEAQ (reference sequence). The CDR3 loop reads CASSLPLAEGDTQYF. The CDR3 DNA is TGTGCCAGCAGCTTACCGCTAGCGGAGGGGGATACGCAGTATTTT.

At least ten counts were recorded for this clonotype. The V and J genes are TRBV6-5 and TRBJ2-5, with TRBD2 matching 12 bases. V was pared by 5 bases and J by 3 bases, with 7 bases of the junction left unmatched. The CDR3 extends over 16 amino acids. Germline values: CDR1 MNHEY, CDR2 SVGAGI. CDR3 protein: CASSPDGLAGKETQYF. DNA for the CDR3: TGTGCCAGCAGTCCTGACGGACTAGCGGGGAAAGAGACCCAGTACTTC.

For this clonotype: This may be a read error, as it is one base from a much larger clone. The rearrangement uses TRBV6-2 or TRBV6-3 and TRBJ2-7; D is perhaps TRBD2 (5 bases). Germline lookup yields CDR1 MNHEY and CDR2 SVGEGT. The CDR3 contains 15 residues. Between the trimmed V and J ends, which lost 5 bases and 6 bases, there was a span of 20 bases. CDR3: CASSTPKRARCEQYF. CDR3 sequence (DNA): TGTGCCAGCAGTACCCCCAAGAGGGCGCGGTGCGAGCAGTACTTC.

This clonotype was counted a few times. The chain has TRBV7-9 and TRBJ1-5, with 12 positions matching TRBD1. Germline CDR1 is SEHNR and CDR2 is FQNEAQ (reference sequence). V lost 5 bases and J lost 2; bases outside the gene matches: 7. This CDR3 region has 17 residues. The CDR3 nucleotides are TGTGCCAGCAGCGGAGGGACAGGGGGCGTCGGCAATCAGCCCCAGCATTTT. Its translation is CASSGGTGGVGNQPQHF.

This clonotype has ten or more counts. The rearrangement links TRBV7-9 to TRBJ2-3; 13 bases align to TRBD2. Germline CDR1 is SEHNR and CDR2 is FQNEAQ (reference sequence). V lost 6 bases, J lost 4 bases, and 13 bases stayed unmatched. The CDR3 has 18 residues. The DNA for the CDR3 is TGTGCCAGCAGGTCGACTAGCGGGAGGTTGGGGCCGCCAGATACGCAGTATTTT. Residues: CASRSTSGRLGPPDTQYF. Full variable domain (rest looked up from reference TRBV7-9 and TRBJ2-3): DTGVSQNPRHKITKRGQNVTFRCDPISEHNRLYWYRQTLGQGPEFLTYFQNEAQLEKSRLLSDRFSAERPKGSFSTLEIQRTEQGDSAMYLCASRSTSGRLGPPDTQYFGPGTRLTVL.

This clonotype occurred many times. This chain links TRBV13 with TRBJ1-5, with D unresolved. V lost 6 bases to trimming and J lost 3 bases, with 12 bases between them. The germline V gene encodes CDR1 PRHDT and CDR2 FYEKMQ (reference sequence). The CDR3 is made up of 14 amino acids. CDR3 residues: CASSRSGNNQPQHF. The CDR3 DNA reads as TGTGCCAGCAGTCGGAGCGGGAACAATCAGCCCCAGCATTTT.

J is TRBJ2-5 and V is TRBV27; 10 bases map to TRBD1. The trim removed 4 bases at V and 3 bases at J, leaving 17 bases unmatched. This CDR3 comprises 19 residues. Per germline, CDR1 MNHEY and CDR2 SMNVEV (reference sequence). In DNA, the CDR3 is TGTGCCAGCAGTTCGATCTCGACCTGGGGGACAGGGGTTGAAGAGACCCAGTACTTC. Amino acids: CASSSISTWGTGVEETQYF.